This T cell receptor (beta chain) appears in the sequencing data of a study of blood T cells in healthy people across ages. The use of a sample-barcoded 5' primer and a J-beta primer mix characterized a second PCR of roughly 6 to 11 cycles. TCRdb recomputed calls from the 5' RACE reads with MiXCR, one row per CDR3 protein. The sample shows hundreds of thousands of distinct CDR3 sequences, about 32% of them seen only once. The sample holds many counts of this clonotype. What it binds is unknown. The study, taken as a whole, reports: Total diversity from one million sequenced T cells was likely underestimated.

This clonotype originated in a woman of 80 years or more in good health. The sequencing sample was made of blood.

DNA for the CDR3: TGTGCCAGCACCCGTTCGGGGGTTCAGCGGCAGCCCCAGCATTTT. This codes for CASTRSGVQRQPQHF. The chain employs TRBV6-2 or TRBV6-3 and TRBJ1-5; possibly TRBD1 for D (5 bases). This CDR3 comprises 15 residues. The V gene's germline CDR1 is MNHEY and CDR2 SVGEGT. Trimming left V 7 bases short and J 7 bases short, with 20 bases between.